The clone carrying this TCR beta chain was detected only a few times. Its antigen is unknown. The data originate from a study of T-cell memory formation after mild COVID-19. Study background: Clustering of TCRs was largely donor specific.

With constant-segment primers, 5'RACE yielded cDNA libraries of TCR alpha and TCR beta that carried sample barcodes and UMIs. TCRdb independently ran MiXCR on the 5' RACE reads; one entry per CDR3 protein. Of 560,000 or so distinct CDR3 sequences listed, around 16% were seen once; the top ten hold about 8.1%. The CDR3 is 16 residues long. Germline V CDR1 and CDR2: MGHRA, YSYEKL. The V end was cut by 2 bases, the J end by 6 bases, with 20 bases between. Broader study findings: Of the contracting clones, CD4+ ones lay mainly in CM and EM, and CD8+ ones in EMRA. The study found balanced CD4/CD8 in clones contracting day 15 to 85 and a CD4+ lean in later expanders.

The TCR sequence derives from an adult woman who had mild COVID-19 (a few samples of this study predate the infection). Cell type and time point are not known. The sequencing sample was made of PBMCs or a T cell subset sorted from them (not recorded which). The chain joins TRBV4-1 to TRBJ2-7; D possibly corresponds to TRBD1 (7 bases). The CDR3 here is CASSQLPKTGTREQYF. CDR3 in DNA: TGCGCCAGCAGCCAACTCCCAAAGACAGGGACTCGCGAGCAGTACTTC.